Below, one T cell receptor beta chain is given with its context. The data were obtained in a study of blood T cell repertoires in COVID-19. Across the whole study: The origin of the acute and convalescent COVID-19 samples was the United States, Italy and Spain. Nucleic acid was either cDNA or gDNA, and it came from T cells, B-cell-depleted T cells, or PBMCs.

The CDR3 is made up of 16 amino acids. V lost 5 bases to trimming and J lost 8 bases; unmatched junction nucleotides: 10. Germline lookup yields CDR1 SGHAT and CDR2 FQNNGV. Per the authors' pipeline: Researchers report that nucleated cell counts were estimated from reference gene primer amplification. Profiling relied on immunoSEQ multiplex PCR, and the TCRdb table lists in-frame clones only, not all of them. V and J calls and clone size are copied from that table; D and trimming were computed from the DNA. The sample has about 110,000 clones; just over 75% are singletons. This chain links TRBV11-2 with TRBJ2-1, with 12 bases that match TRBD2. The origin of this receptor is an elderly woman with acute or convalescent COVID-19. Source material: peripheral blood. The chain's CDR3 is CASSRNRLAGVHEQFF. For the CDR3, the DNA is TGTGCCAGCAGCCGGAACCGACTAGCGGGAGTTCATGAGCAGTTCTTC.